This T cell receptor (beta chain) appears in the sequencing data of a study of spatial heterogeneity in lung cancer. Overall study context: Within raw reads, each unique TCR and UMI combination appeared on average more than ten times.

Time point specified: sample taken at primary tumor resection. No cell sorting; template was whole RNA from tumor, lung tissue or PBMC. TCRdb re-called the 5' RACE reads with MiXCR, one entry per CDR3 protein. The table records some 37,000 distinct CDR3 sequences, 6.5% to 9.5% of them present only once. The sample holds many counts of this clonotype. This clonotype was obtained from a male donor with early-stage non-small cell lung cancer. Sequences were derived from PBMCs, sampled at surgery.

The chain's CDR3 is CASSSGWTSGNTIYF. DNA for the CDR3: TGTGCCAGCAGTTCCGGGTGGACCTCTGGAAACACCATATATTTT. This chain connects TRBV28 to TRBJ1-3; D unclear. CDR3 size: 15 residues. The germline gives CDR1 MDHEN, CDR2 SYDVKM. The germline V and J ends were trimmed by 4 bases and 0 bases, with 10 bases remaining between them.